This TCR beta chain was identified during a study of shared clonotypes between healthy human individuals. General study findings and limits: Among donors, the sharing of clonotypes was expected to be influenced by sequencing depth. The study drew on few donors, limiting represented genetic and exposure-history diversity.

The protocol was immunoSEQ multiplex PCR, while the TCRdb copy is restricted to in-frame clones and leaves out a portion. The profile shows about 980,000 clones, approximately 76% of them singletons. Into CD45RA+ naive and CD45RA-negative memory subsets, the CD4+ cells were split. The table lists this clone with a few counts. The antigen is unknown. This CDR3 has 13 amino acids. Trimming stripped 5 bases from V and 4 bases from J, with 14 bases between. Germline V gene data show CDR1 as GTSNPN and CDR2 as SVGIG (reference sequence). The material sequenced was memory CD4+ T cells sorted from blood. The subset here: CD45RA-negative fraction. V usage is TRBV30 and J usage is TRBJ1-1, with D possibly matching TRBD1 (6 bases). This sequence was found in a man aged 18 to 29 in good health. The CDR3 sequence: CAWGRGGATEAFF. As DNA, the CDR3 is TGTGCCTGGGGGCGAGGGGGAGCCACTGAAGCTTTCTTT.